This T cell receptor (beta chain) was recovered during a study of beta chain features in type 1 diabetes. Of the isolated RNA, all was reverse transcribed, and so the sequenced material was expressed TCRB transcripts. Produced via immunoSEQ multiplex PCR; TCRdb's table is partial and in-frame only. The table records 150,000 or so clones, less than 9.5% of them present only once. This clone was counted only a few times. Germline CDR1 MGHRA, CDR2 YSYEKL. The CDR3 covers 16 residues. V lost 0 bases, J lost 6 bases, and 4 bases stayed unmatched. This chain connects TRBV4-1 to TRBJ2-1; TRBD1 matches 11 bases. Sequencing input: central memory CD4+ T cells from blood. The receptor was isolated from a woman aged 18 to 35 in good health. CDR3 sequence (DNA): TGCGCCAGCAGCCAAGATATCGGGACAGGGGGCAATGAGCAGTTCTTC. This gives the protein CASSQDIGTGGNEQFF.